This TCR beta chain was observed in a study of blood T cell repertoires in COVID-19 (dated by TCRdb to 2018 to 2020). For the wider study: Collaborator samples came from the United States, Italy and Spain and covered acute and convalescent phases of COVID-19. The prospective study material was composed of cDNA or gDNA derived from T cells, B-cell-depleted T cells, or PBMCs. Deeply sampled blood TCRbeta repertoires from subjects exposed to, actively infected with, or recovered from COVID-19 were included in the dataset. A freely available public database, intended as a resource for researchers studying the immune response to SARS-CoV-2, is where the repertoires were released. The samples were drawn from the first 160 participants of the ongoing ImmuneRACE study and from 1,254 subjects provided by 6 global collaborators. The sample metadata nearly always contained a de-identified subject ID, COVID-19 status, age in years and sex. HLA class I and class II types, where available, came from metadata supplied by the sample provider rather than from assay-based typing. Points the paper makes about the study in general: How much clinical and demographic metadata was included differed by source and by participant, and the metadata was provided uncurated.

Each collaborating institution followed its own protocols to collect whole blood in K2EDTA tubes. Collaborator samples were shipped for TCRbeta analysis as frozen whole blood, isolated PBMCs, or DNA extracted from either sample type. Concerning this clone itself: Its antigen specificity is not known. One base away there is no much larger clone; base qualities are not given.

The immunoSEQ Assay, a bias-controlled multiplex PCR, was used to amplify TCRbeta CDR3 regions from genomic DNA. As for the authors' bioinformatics: The number of nucleated cells in each sample was estimated from the amplification of reference gene primers within the assay. To quantify the absolute abundance of each unique TCRbeta CDR3 rearrangement, sequence reads were collapsed and filtered. For each sample, productive Simpson clonality was calculated by taking the square root of Simpson's diversity index across productive rearrangements. TCRdb retrieved this table from immuneACCESS and kept in-frame rearrangements only. Not all clones are present; in checked studies, unresolved V genes account for under half, and no reason is known for the remainder. The DNA was the basis for D and trimming; V, J and clone size are from that table. A total of fewer than 200,000 clones appear in this sample, under 85% of them only once. The ten largest clones capture about 3.8% of the sample.

From a lookup of the germline V gene (reference sequence), CDR1 and CDR2 are WNHNN and SYGVQD. The V end gives up 6 bases and the J end 7 bases, leaving 6 bases in the junction not matched to a gene. Including cysteine and phenylalanine, the CDR3 has 13 amino acids. Just CDR3 DNA is preserved here, 39 bases in frame from base 1. The sequencing sample was made of peripheral blood. This receptor chain uses TRBV10-1 and TRBJ2-7, with TRBD1 identical over 10 junction bases. The TCR was taken from an elderly woman with acute or convalescent COVID-19. Read as DNA, the sequence is TGCGCCAGCAGACAAGGGACAGGGGAAGAGCAGTACTTC. Its protein product is CASRQGTGEEQYF.